Listed below are T cell receptor beta chains from one sample, sequenced in a study of Graves' ophthalmopathy and Graves' hyperthyroidism. TCRdb redid the calling of the multiplex PCR reads with MiXCR, one entry per CDR3 protein. This sample has fewer than 250,000 distinct CDR3 sequences, with around 30% found just once. Sequencing input: peripheral blood. These receptors all stem from a middle-aged man with Graves' ophthalmopathy. CDR3s include the opening cysteine and the closing phenylalanine or tryptophan.

V	length	J	CDR3
TRBV20-1	18	TRBJ2-7	CSASERPGLAGRCYEQYF
TRBV6-2/TRBV6-3	14	TRBJ2-7	CASSYDGQNYEQYF
TRBV10-3	15	TRBJ1-1	CAISEGRTVSTEAFF
TRBV7-9	15	TRBJ1-2	CASSLFGSESYGYTF
TRBV6-5	14	TRBJ1-5	CASSYYRGSQPQHF
TRBV12-3/TRBV12-4	13	TRBJ1-1	CASSLGQPGEAFF
TRBV6-2/TRBV6-3	13	TRBJ2-2	CASEDGNTGELFF
TRBV6-1	15	TRBJ2-3	CASSDPSRGKDTQYF
TRBV7-3	13	TRBJ2-7	CASSPLLTSELYF
TRBV6-2/TRBV6-3	15	TRBJ1-5	CASSYPDRGHQPQHF
TRBV28	12	TRBJ2-5	CASSPFRETQYF
TRBV28	16	TRBJ1-1	CASSPAGLSMNTEAFF
TRBV28	15	TRBJ2-2	CASSEDSVRPGELFF
TRBV28	18	TRBJ1-2	CASSSSTGTRFLNYGYTF
TRBV6-2/TRBV6-3	12	TRBJ2-7	CASSQNRGEQYF
TRBV11-1	15	TRBJ1-1	CASSPGQGVMDEAFF
TRBV27	14	TRBJ2-7	CASSFSGVAYEQYF
TRBV28	15	TRBJ2-7	CASSLFRQGLYEQYF
TRBV15	18	TRBJ1-5	CATSRKRKVDTSNQPQHF
TRBV15	15	TRBJ2-5	CATSRGRDRGETQYF
TRBV12-3/TRBV12-4	15	TRBJ2-7	CASTPGHGVGYEQYF
TRBV5-4	15	TRBJ2-7	CASSLPGDASYEQYF
TRBV19	14	TRBJ1-2	CASSNDRQGDGYTF
TRBV3-1	14	TRBJ2-2	CASSHEGGTGELFF
TRBV7-2	15	TRBJ2-5	CASRPTGAQQETQYF
TRBV6-2/TRBV6-3	13	TRBJ1-1	CASIPGQGLEAFF
TRBV19	16	TRBJ1-6	CASSPQDRVEESPLHF
TRBV12-3/TRBV12-4	15	TRBJ2-2	CASRPSGLNTGELFF
TRBV28	15	TRBJ1-1	CASTQQRSINTEAFF
TRBV7-2	17	TRBJ2-4	CASSPRQGRRAKNIQYF
TRBV10-3	15	TRBJ2-7	CAISRTSGRMYEQYF
TRBV3-1	16	TRBJ2-2	CASSQEYGANTGELFF
TRBV28	16	TRBJ1-2	CASSLPEGSTNYGYTF
TRBV7-7	15	TRBJ2-7	CASSSRGYSSYEQYF
TRBV3-1	17	TRBJ1-1	CASSQVVGGRTNTEAFF
TRBV12-3/TRBV12-4	13	TRBJ2-7	CASTPAGRDEQYF
TRBV28	16	TRBJ2-5	CASRIRDRGRGETQYF
TRBV7-2	14	TRBJ2-2	CASSFLGVDGELFF
TRBV7-2	13	TRBJ2-5	CASTSGIRETQYF
TRBV27	16	TRBJ2-7	CASGTLSSAYSYEQYF
TRBV27	15	TRBJ2-7	CASSSGTSGGYEQYF
TRBV25-1	12	TRBJ2-2	CASSGLANGLFF